This T cell receptor (beta chain) was sequenced for a study of CD8 T cells in ankylosing spondylitis. A word on this clonotype: The target antigen is unknown.

The germline CDR1 and CDR2 sequences are SEHNR and FQNEAQ (reference sequence). This CDR3 is built from 12 residues. The V end was cut by 2 bases, the J end by 8 bases, with 7 bases between. TCRdb used MiXCR to reprocess the 5' RACE reads, holding one entry per CDR3 protein. The sample lists about 400,000 distinct CDR3 sequences; roughly 20% were seen once. Study-level results: Typical of ankylosing spondylitis blood, it appeared, was a TCR beta motif of eight highly homologous variants.

The origin of this receptor is a male donor with ankylosing spondylitis or in good health (not recorded which). The rearrangement joins TRBV7-9 to TRBJ2-1; a weak D match, TRBD1 (5 bases). Specimen: blood, either unsorted or a sorted T cell fraction (not recorded which). The CDR3 sequence is CASSLRGYEQFF. In nucleotides, the CDR3 is TGTGCCAGCAGCTTAAGGGGATATGAGCAGTTCTTC.